This T cell receptor beta chain is from a study of blood T cell repertoires in COVID-19. As for the study in general: T cells, B-cell-depleted T cells, or PBMCs supplied cDNA or gDNA.

Contact with a PCR-confirmed or clinician-diagnosed COVID-19 case occurred within 2 weeks of entry. Per germline, CDR1 SGDLS and CDR2 YYNGEE. This CDR3 has 15 residues. The V and J ends lost 0 bases and 6 bases respectively, with 13 bases between them. The data were produced by immunoSEQ multiplex PCR, yet TCRdb's version contains in-frame clones alone and is incomplete. Of about 270,000 clones listed, approximately 89% are singletons. This receptor was identified in a man between 40 and 49 years old who had been exposed to COVID-19. Sequencing was done on a sample of PBMCs or T cells enriched from blood (not recorded which). The V gene is TRBV9, the J gene TRBJ2-1, with D possibly matching TRBD2 (6 bases). The CDR3 spells CASSVVGDSANEQFF. DNA for the CDR3: TGTGCCAGCAGCGTAGTGGGGGACTCGGCCAATGAGCAGTTCTTC.